This entry describes one T cell receptor beta chain. TCRdb's copy holds only in-frame clones and misses some; the assay was immunoSEQ multiplex PCR. The sample has 170,000 or so clones; roughly 87% are singletons. This CDR3 has 13 amino acids. Germline CDR1 reads MGHDK; CDR2 reads SYGVNS. Trimming stripped 6 bases from V and 1 base from J, with 9 bases between. The data stem from a study of blood T cell repertoires in COVID-19. Study-level background: The origin of the acute and convalescent COVID-19 samples was the United States, Italy and Spain.

Symptom resolution, clearance, or two negative PCRs marked the recovered donors of Cohort 3. This sequence joins TRBV25-1 and TRBJ1-1; D ambiguous. This clonotype was obtained from a woman in her 50s who had recovered from COVID-19. Sequenced material: PBMCs or T cells enriched from blood (not recorded which). This CDR3 is CASRYPGNTEAFF. The DNA of the CDR3 is TGTGCCAGCAGATATCCAGGGAACACTGAAGCTTTCTTT.